This TCR beta chain is from a study of blood T cell repertoires in COVID-19. CDR3 length: 17 amino acids. V lost 6 bases and J lost 5; bases outside the gene matches: 12. Germline V lookup: CDR1 WSHSY, CDR2 SAAADI. Libraries were prepared by immunoSEQ multiplex PCR; TCRdb keeps only in-frame clonotypes and omits some of them. This table holds under 150,000 clones, less than 90% found once. Adults between roughly 18 and 100 years of age took part from 20 to 25 US areas. Cohorts were determined from participant-reported clinical history. Individuals in the exposed group had encountered a COVID-19 case within 2 weeks preceding study entry.

This TCR derives from a woman between 45 and 65 years old who had been exposed to COVID-19. The material sequenced was PBMCs or T cells enriched from blood (not recorded which). This sequence joins TRBV10-2 and TRBJ2-1; 11 bases match TRBD2. The CDR3 is CASSPFPLAGAHNEQFF. CDR3 nucleotide sequence: TGCGCCAGCAGCCCGTTTCCACTAGCGGGGGCCCACAATGAGCAGTTCTTC.